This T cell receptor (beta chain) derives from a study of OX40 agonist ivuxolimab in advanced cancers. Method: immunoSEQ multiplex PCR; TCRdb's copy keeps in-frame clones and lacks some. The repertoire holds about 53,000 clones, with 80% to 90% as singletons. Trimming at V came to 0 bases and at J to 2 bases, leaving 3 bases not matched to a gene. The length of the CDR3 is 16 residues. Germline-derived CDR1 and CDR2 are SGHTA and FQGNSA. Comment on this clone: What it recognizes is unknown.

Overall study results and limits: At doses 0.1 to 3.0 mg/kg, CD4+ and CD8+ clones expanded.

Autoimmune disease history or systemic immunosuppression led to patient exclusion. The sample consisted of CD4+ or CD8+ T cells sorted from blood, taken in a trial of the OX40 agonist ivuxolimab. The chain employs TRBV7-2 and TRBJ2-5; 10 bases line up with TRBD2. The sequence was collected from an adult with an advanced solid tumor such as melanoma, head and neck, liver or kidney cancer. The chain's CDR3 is CASSLAASGGQETQYF. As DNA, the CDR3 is TGTGCCAGCAGCTTAGCGGCTAGCGGGGGTCAAGAGACCCAGTACTTC. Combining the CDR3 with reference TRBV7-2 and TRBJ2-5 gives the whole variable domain GAGVSQSPSNKVTEKGKDVELRCDPISGHTALYWYRQSLGQGLEFLIYFQGNSAPDKSGLPSDRFSAERTGGSVSTLTIQRTQQEDSAVYLCASSLAASGGQETQYFGPGTRLLVL.